The present T cell receptor beta chain was sequenced within a study of T cell changes during pregnancy in multiple sclerosis. There are 16 residues in the CDR3. Germline V gene sequence: CDR1 SGDLS, CDR2 YYNGEE. Unmatched junction bases numbered 5, after V lost 0 bases and J lost 4 bases. Only in-frame clones appear in the TCRdb table, and some are missing; sequencing was by immunoSEQ multiplex PCR. The repertoire consists of roughly 42,000 clones, with about 89% occurring once and the leading ten covering approximately 0.6%. The TCR comes from a female donor with multiple sclerosis, enrolled in a pregnancy study. The specimen comprised CD4+ T cells from peripheral blood mononuclear cells, sampled in the first trimester of pregnancy. The chain employs TRBV9 and TRBJ2-1; TRBD2 matches 9 bases. CDR3 in amino acids: CASSVVSGRTYNEQFF. CDR3 nucleotide sequence: TGTGCCAGCAGCGTAGTCAGCGGGAGGACTTACAATGAGCAGTTCTTC.